This TCR beta chain was obtained from a study of cytomegalovirus exposure and HLA in healthy donors. Overall study: Within an early data release were about 85 million unique TCRs drawn from HLA-typed donors.

There are 12 residues in the CDR3. Germline assignment: CDR1 SQVTM and CDR2 ANQGSEA. V dropped 6 bases and J dropped 5; count of bases not matched to a gene: 2. In the case of this clone: Its specificity is not known.

General study findings and limits: Both high specificity and high sensitivity reportedly marked the classifier's diagnosis of cytomegalovirus status. An analysis was carried out at a later point. It showed that HLA-associated TCR beta chains were more clonally expanded than equally common non-associated chains.

Both 60 Vbeta primers and 13 Jbeta primers went into the PCR. Assay used: immunoSEQ multiplex PCR; TCRdb lists only in-frame clones, some missing. The sample shows more than 95,000 clones, around 80% of them seen only once. The genes are TRBV29-1 and TRBJ2-4, with 9 nucleotides matching TRBD2. This clonotype was sampled from a woman aged 40 to 49 in good health and CMV-seronegative. Material for sequencing was PBMCs. DNA of the CDR3: TGCAGCGTGGCTAGCGGGGAAAACATTCAGTACTTC. Its protein product is CSVASGENIQYF. The complete variable domain, with remaining parts taken from reference TRBV29-1 and TRBJ2-4, reads SAVISQKPSRDICQRGTSLTIQCQVDSQVTMMFWYRQQPGQSLTLIATANQGSEATYESGFVIDKFPISRPNLTFSTLTVSNMSPEDSSIYLCSVASGENIQYFGAGTRLSVL.